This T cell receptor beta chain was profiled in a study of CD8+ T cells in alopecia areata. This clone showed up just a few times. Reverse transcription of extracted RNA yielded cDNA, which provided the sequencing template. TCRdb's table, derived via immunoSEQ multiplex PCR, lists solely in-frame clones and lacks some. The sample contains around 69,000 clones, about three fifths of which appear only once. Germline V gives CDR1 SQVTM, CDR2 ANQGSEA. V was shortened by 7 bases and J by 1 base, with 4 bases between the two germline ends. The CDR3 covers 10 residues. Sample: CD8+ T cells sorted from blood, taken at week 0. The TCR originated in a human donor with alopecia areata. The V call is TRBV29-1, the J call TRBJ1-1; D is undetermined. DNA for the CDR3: TGCAGCGGGTCGAACACTGAAGCTTTCTTT. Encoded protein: CSGSNTEAFF.